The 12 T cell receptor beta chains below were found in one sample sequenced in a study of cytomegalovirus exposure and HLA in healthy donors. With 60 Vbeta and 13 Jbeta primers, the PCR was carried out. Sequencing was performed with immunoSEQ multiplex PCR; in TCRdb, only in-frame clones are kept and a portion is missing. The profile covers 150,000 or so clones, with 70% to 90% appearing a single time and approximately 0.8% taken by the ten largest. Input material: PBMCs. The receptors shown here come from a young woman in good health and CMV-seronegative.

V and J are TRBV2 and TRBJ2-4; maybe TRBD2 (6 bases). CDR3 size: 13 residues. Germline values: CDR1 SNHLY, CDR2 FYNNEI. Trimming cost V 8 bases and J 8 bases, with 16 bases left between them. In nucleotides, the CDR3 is TGTGCCAGCGGGTGGGACTCAGAGGACATTCAGTACTTC. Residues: CASGWDSEDIQYF.

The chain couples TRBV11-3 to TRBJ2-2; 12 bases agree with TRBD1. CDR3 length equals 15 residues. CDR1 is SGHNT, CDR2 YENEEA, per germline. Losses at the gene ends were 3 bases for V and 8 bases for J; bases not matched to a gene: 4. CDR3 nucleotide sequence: TGTGCCAGCAGCTTGGGACAGGGGGCTATAGGGGAGCTGTTTTTT. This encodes CASSLGQGAIGELFF. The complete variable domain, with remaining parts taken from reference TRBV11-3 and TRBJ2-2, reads EAGVVQSPRYKIIEKKQPVAFWCNPISGHNTLYWYLQNLGQGPELLIRYENEEAVDDSQLPKDRFSAERLKGVDSTLKIQPAELGDSAVYLCASSLGQGAIGELFFGEGSRLTVL.

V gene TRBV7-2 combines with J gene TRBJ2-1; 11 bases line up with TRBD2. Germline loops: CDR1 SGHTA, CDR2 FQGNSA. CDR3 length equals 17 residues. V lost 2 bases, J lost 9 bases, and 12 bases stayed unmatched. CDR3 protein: CASSLKGLAGGYGEQFF. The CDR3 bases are TGTGCCAGCAGCTTAAAGGGGCTAGCGGGAGGATATGGTGAGCAGTTCTTC.

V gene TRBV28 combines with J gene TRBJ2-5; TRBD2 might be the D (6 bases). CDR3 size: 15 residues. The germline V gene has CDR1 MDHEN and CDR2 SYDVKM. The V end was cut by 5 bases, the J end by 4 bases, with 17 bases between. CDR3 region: CASSALEGPIETQYF. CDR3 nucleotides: TGTGCCAGCAGTGCCTTGGAGGGGCCGATAGAGACCCAGTACTTC.

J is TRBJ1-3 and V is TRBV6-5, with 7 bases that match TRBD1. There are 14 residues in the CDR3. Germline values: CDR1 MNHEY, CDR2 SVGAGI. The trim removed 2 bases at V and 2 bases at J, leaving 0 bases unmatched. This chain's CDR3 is CASSYRGPGNTIYF. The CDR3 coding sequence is TGTGCCAGCAGTTACAGGGGGCCTGGAAACACCATATATTTT.

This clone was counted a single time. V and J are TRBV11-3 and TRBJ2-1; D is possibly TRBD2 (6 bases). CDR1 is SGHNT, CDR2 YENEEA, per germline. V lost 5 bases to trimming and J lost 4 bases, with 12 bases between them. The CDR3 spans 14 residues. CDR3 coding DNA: TGTGCCAGCAGCGACGGGAGCGCTTACAATGAGCAGTTCTTC. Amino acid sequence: CASSDGSAYNEQFF.

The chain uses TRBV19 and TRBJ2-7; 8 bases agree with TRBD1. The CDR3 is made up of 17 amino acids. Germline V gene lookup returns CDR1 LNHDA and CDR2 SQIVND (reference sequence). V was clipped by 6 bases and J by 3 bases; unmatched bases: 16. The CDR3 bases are TGTGCCAGTAGCCGACAGGGGTATGGGAGTTCCGGCTACGAGCAGTACTTC. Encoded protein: CASSRQGYGSSGYEQYF.

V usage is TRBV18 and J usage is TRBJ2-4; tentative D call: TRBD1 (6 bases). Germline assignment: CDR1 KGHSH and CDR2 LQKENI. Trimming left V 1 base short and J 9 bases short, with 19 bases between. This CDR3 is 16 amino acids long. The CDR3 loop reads CASSPLHRVEGGIQYF. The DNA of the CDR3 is TGTGCCAGCTCACCACTTCACAGGGTTGAGGGCGGCATTCAGTACTTC.

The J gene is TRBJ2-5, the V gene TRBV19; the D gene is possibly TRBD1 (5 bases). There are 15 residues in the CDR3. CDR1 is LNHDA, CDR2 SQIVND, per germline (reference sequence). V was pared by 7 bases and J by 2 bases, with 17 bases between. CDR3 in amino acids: CASNKGRRGQETQYF. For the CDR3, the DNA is TGTGCCAGTAATAAAGGACGTAGGGGTCAAGAGACCCAGTACTTC.

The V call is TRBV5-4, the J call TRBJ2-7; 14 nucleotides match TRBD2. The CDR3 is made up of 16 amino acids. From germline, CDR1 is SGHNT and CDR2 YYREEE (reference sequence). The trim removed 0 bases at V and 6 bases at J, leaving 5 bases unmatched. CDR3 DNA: TGTGCCAGCAGCTTGGGACTAGCGGGAGGGCAAGGCGAGCAGTACTTC. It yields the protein CASSLGLAGGQGEQYF. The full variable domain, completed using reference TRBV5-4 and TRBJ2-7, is ETGVTQSPTHLIKTRGQQVTLRCSSQSGHNTVSWYQQALGQGPQFIFQYYREEENGRGNFPPRFSGLQFPNYSSELNVNALELDDSALYLCASSLGLAGGQGEQYFGPGTRLTVT.

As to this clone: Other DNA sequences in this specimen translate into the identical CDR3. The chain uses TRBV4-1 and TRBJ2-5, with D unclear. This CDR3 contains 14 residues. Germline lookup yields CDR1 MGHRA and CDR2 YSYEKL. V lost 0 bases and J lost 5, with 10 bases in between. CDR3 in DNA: TGCGCCAGCAGCCAAGATCGTGGCCTGGAGACCCAGTACTTC. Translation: CASSQDRGLETQYF.

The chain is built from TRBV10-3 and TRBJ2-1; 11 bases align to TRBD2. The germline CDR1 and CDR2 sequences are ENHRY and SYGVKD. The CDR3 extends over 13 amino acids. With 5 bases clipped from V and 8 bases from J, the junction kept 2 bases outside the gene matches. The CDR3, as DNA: TGTGCCATCAGTCGGACTAGCGGGTATGAGCAGTTCTTC. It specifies CAISRTSGYEQFF.